The 7 T cell receptor beta chains given below trace back to one sample, sequenced in a study of cytomegalovirus exposure and HLA in healthy donors. Primers for the PCR totalled 60 Vbeta and 13 Jbeta. Here immunoSEQ multiplex PCR was the method, and the copy in TCRdb shows in-frame clones only, minus some. The data show 150,000 to 200,000 clones, with 76% seen just once and 1.5% to 2% held by the top ten. Sequencing was performed on PBMCs. The receptor source for this set is a man in his late teens or twenties in good health and CMV-seronegative.

The V gene is TRBV12-5, the J gene TRBJ2-2, with 7 bases identical to TRBD2. In germline, CDR1 is LGHNT, CDR2 FRNRAP. The CDR3 extends over 16 amino acids. Trimming took 4 bases from V and 4 from J; bases not matched to a gene: 9. The CDR3 DNA sequence: TGTGCTAGTGGTTCCCCCCGCGGGGGAGGCACCGGGGAGCTGTTTTTT. Translated: CASGSPRGGGTGELFF.

This clone was recorded once. This chain uses TRBV29-1 with TRBJ2-7; 13 bases are a match to TRBD2. This CDR3 region has 15 residues. The germline V gene has CDR1 SQVTM and CDR2 ANQGSEA. The ends lost 5 bases at V and 3 bases at J; junction bases unmatched: 7. In DNA form, the CDR3 reads TGCAGCGTTCGCCTAGGACTAGCGGGGGACTACGAGCAGTACTTC. Protein product: CSVRLGLAGDYEQYF.

This chain joins TRBV4-1 and TRBJ2-2; D remains ambiguous. V lost 2 bases and J lost 1, with 8 bases in between. In germline, CDR1 is MGHRA, CDR2 YSYEKL. This CDR3 contains 15 residues. As DNA, the CDR3 is TGCGCCAGCAGCCAATTTTCGGGGAACACCGGGGAGCTGTTTTTT. Translation gives CASSQFSGNTGELFF.

The chain carries TRBV5-1 and TRBJ2-7; 8 nucleotides agree with TRBD2. The CDR3 has 15 residues. V gave up 4 bases and J gave up 7 bases; unmatched junction bases: 13. Germline V lookup: CDR1 SGHRS, CDR2 YFSETQ. CDR3 sequence reads: CASSPSGHREGEQYF. The CDR3 DNA reads TGCGCCAGCAGCCCCTCGGGACACCGGGAGGGAGAGCAGTACTTC.

The chain employs TRBV5-1 and TRBJ2-3, with a weak D call TRBD2 (5 bases). From germline, CDR1 is SGHRS and CDR2 YFSETQ. This CDR3 contains 14 residues. V was shortened by 2 bases and J by 1 base, with 8 bases between the two germline ends. As DNA, the CDR3 is TGCGCCAGCAGCTTACTAGTGGGCACAGATACGCAGTATTTT. It translates to CASSLLVGTDTQYF. The variable domain in full, completed from reference TRBV5-1 and TRBJ2-3, reads KAGVTQTPRYLIKTRGQQVTLSCSPISGHRSVSWYQQTPGQGLQFLFEYFSETQRNKGNFPGRFSGRQFSNSRSEMNVSTLELGDSALYLCASSLLVGTDTQYFGPGTRLTVL.

The chain links TRBV7-9 to TRBJ2-1; the match to TRBD2 covers 11 bases. Germline V gene sequence: CDR1 SEHNR, CDR2 FQNEAQ (reference sequence). This CDR3 has 19 amino acids. J gave up 0 bases and V 5 bases, and 12 bases lay outside the gene matches. As DNA, the CDR3 is TGTGCCAGCAGCCCATTCGGAATAGCGGGGGGGCTCTCCTACAATGAGCAGTTCTTC. This codes for CASSPFGIAGGLSYNEQFF.

The rearrangement links TRBV28 to TRBJ1-2, with D uncertain. V was clipped by 6 bases and J by 4 bases, with 9 bases between them. The CDR3 extends over 12 amino acids. CDR1 and CDR2 (germline): MDHEN, SYDVKM. CDR3 DNA sequence: TGTGCCAGCAGCCCTGGACTCTATGGCTACACCTTC. It codes for CASSPGLYGYTF.